This record covers a single T cell receptor (beta chain). What antigen it recognizes has not been identified. No qualities accompany the bases; no much larger clone lies one base away. These data belong to a study of cytomegalovirus exposure and HLA in healthy donors (dated 2017 in TCRdb). Background on the whole study: In an earlier analysis of approximately 640 of the donors, 250 to 300 Gb of sequence data and just under 120 million unique TCR beta sequences from about 180 million T cells were reported. Rather than using new phenotypic data, the later analysis identified candidate immune exposures from TCR beta sequences and from how often those sequences occurred across donors. HLA typing included class I and class II loci at four-digit resolution. A separate validation cohort of 100 to 150 different subjects was used in addition to the roughly 670-subject first cohort. Among approximately 370 genotyped donors of the cohort, an average of around 250,000 unique TCR beta nucleotide sequences was sequenced per donor, of which about 18% were non-productive. The number of donors typed differed by locus, with about 620-630 for A, B, C, DRB1 and DQB1, roughly 520 for DQA1, about 610 for DPA1, and around 450 for DPB1. Genome-wide SNP genotypes for about 65% of the 666 donors were used in a later genetic analysis, which treated that subset as a discovery cohort. The aim of the study was to test whether cataloging public T cell receptors could identify signatures of past pathogen exposure. To decide whether each TCR beta V gene segment behaved as functional or pseudogenic, an earlier analysis of some 600 of the donors relied on high-throughput TCR beta sequencing. The T cell repertoires of several hundred subjects were profiled by immunosequencing and related to cytomegalovirus serostatus. Donor age, sex, ethnicity and CMV serostatus were compiled together with the repertoire data. Five DR-DQ haplotypes were handled as single units for association and clustering, since linkage in the cohort was strong. All discovery cohort repertoires had been generated using a single sequencing platform. To study patterns of TCR occurrence, a later analysis re-analyzed previously published TCR beta repertoires from 650 to 750 donors and added high-resolution HLA genotyping. Among the roughly 400 genotyped donors, around 81% belonged to the genetic ancestry cluster associated with self-reported Caucasian donors. High-throughput TCR immunosequencing, statistical association of individual TCRs with disease status, and machine learning were combined to predict cytomegalovirus infection status. Roughly 300 gigabases of sequencing data and 78 million or so unique TCR sequences were included in an early release covering under 650 HLA-typed donors. The research as a whole found: An association between a missense DCLRE1C variant and V-gene and J-gene trimming of TCR beta chains was found in a later genetic analysis and replicated in an independent cohort. Some IMGT-functional V segments, including TRBV6-2 and TRBV6-3, could not be distinguished by the 87-base-pair reads and were therefore excluded. Compared with equally common non-associated chains, HLA-associated TCR beta chains in a later analysis were more clonally expanded and had lower generation probabilities. When HLA alleles, especially DR and DQ, strongly co-occurred, attributing TCR associations to individual alleles was difficult. In an earlier analysis of approximately 590 of the donors, most TCR beta V segments were observed in productive rearrangements about 87% or about 30% of the time, broadly matching IMGT annotations. A further reported finding was that TCR beta sequences accurately predicted the HLA-A and HLA-B alleles for most subjects in the first cohort. According to the authors, the approach could potentially be generalized to other disease states and immunological phenotypes. Specific HLA alleles were associated with 16,951 TCR beta sequences at a false discovery rate of 0.05 in a later analysis. A cluster of highly shared sequence variants was judged likely to represent a technical artifact of the sequencing pipeline. Only TCR beta chains were sequenced in this cohort, and the absence of alpha or paired-chain data limited detectable features. A later analysis found that TCR association rates varied across HLA loci, with DRB1 alleles showing the most associated TCRs and HLA-C alleles the fewest. While some public TCRs were present in many individuals, most TCR sequences turned up only very rarely across donors. According to a later analysis, parvovirus B19, influenza, CMV and Epstein-Barr virus appeared linked to several top co-occurrence clusters. Three of the identified cytomegalovirus-associated TCR beta chains were confirmed in vitro to be specific for cytomegalovirus antigens. Because counts were too low, about 15 rarely observed V segments, including chromosome 9 orphons, were left out of the earlier analysis of approximately 580 of the donors. The study gave a list of 150 to 200 TCR beta chains associated with cytomegalovirus. Compared with the roughly 700-donor mean, donors in an Asian-associated ancestry cluster had fewer N-insertions in productive TCRs, according to a later genetic analysis. Linkage disequilibrium might explain the correlated functional status among segregating V segments, but an unknown experimental factor could not be excluded. Sequencing depth was assumed to be roughly uniform across donors in the presence/absence analyses, though that assumption may not hold. CMV serostatus was the only immune exposure information available for the cohort. Because HLA typing was unavailable for some donors at each locus, only the typed subset was used in association tests. The classifier was reported to diagnose cytomegalovirus status with high specificity and sensitivity in both the original and validation cohorts. In a later analysis, most CMV-associated TCR beta chains were found to appear HLA-restricted, with HLA associations seemingly driven largely by CMV exposure.

The cohort was made up of around 720 healthy bone marrow donors. Cohort members were all nominally healthy when sampled, although unrecorded immune exposures were likely present. The donor was CMV seropositive and was included in the group of approximately 310 seropositive cohort members. A peripheral blood sample was collected from each donor, and TCR beta sequencing was performed on peripheral blood mononuclear cells. Genomic DNA was extracted from the blood cell samples with the Qiagen DNeasy Blood Extraction Kit. V is cut back by 6 bases and J by 8 bases, with 6 bases in the junction unmatched. For CDR1 and CDR2, the germline V gene (reference sequence) lists MNHEY and SMNVEV. Counted from cysteine to phenylalanine, this CDR3 has 15 amino acids. Here the CDR3 DNA is all that survives: 45 bases in frame from base 1. Library construction relied on the immunoSEQ multiplex PCR assay. The multiplex PCR relied on a mix of 60 forward primers for TCR Vbeta segments and 13 reverse primers for TCR Jbeta segments. Amplification of the CDR3 region of rearranged TCR beta genes was performed with a multiplex PCR assay on genomic DNA. The amplified TCR beta libraries were sequenced on the Illumina HiSeq System as 87-base-pair reads. Turning to the authors' computational methods: A later analysis counted about 80 million unique TCR beta chains across the 650 to 700 repertoires, and 9 million to 14 million of these chains were shared by at least two donors. Raw reads were error-corrected and collapsed into unique sequences by a nearest-neighbor algorithm in which closely related sequences were merged to remove PCR and sequencing errors. To assign V, D and J gene segments, CDR3 sequences were aligned to IMGT reference sequences. For a sequence to be retained, a match of at least six nucleotides was required to both a V gene segment and a J gene segment. A rearrangement was called productive if the CDR3 had no stop codons and remained in frame with V and J, and every other rearrangement was called non-productive. CDR3 was defined by IMGT convention, running from the second conserved V-encoded cysteine to the conserved J-encoded phenylalanine. The earlier analysis of 500 to 650 of the donors excluded any sequence lacking an unambiguous match to a single V gene segment. In an earlier analysis of 587 of the donors, V segments were called functional above 56.7% productive rearrangements and were called segregating when the between-donor standard deviation exceeded 5%. A statistical classification framework was developed to diagnose cytomegalovirus status using the catalog of TCR beta chain sequences. In a later analysis, TCR nucleotide sequences were compared against IMGT/GENE-DB human TR gene sequences so that V and J genes could be assigned. A later analysis assigned CDR3 sequences and most-parsimonious VDJ recombination scenarios with the TCRdist pipeline. In a later analysis, each TCR beta chain was defined by its CDR3 amino acid sequence together with its V-gene family, and reads lacking a unique V-gene family were excluded. To address suspected cross-contamination and a sequencing artifact, a later analysis removed over 500 highly shared, low-generation-probability nucleotide sequences. For each public chain, a later analysis derived a clonal expansion index from normalized ranks of inferred template counts within each repertoire. In a later analysis, generation probabilities were computed with a VDJ recombination model fitted to out-of-frame rearrangements, and the resulting probabilities were checked against IGoR. A later analysis scored TCR-TCR, TCR-HLA and TCR-CMV co-occurrence with hypergeometric tests, applying a repertoire-size bias correction to TCR pairs. In a later analysis, false discovery rates were estimated by permuting HLA or CMV assignments 20 times. A later analysis grouped co-occurring TCRs with DBSCAN, adding TCRdist sequence similarity when clustering within HLA-allele-positive subsets. Repertoires with fewer than 30,000 or more than 120,000 public chains were left out of co-occurrence clustering, as were five repertoires with anomalous nucleotide sharing. Imported from immuneACCESS, the table was reduced by TCRdb to in-frame sequences with V and J called. These copies leave out some clones; in studies compared against another copy, an unresolved V gene accounts for under half, and the cause of the remainder is not known. V and J calls plus clone size are reproduced from that table; the DNA served to infer D and trimming. The sample table contains roughly 100,000 clones; only one count was recorded for roughly 77% of them. 10% to 13% of the sample comes from the top ten.

Source material: PBMCs. The V and J genes are TRBV27 and TRBJ2-2; TRBD2 lines up with 13 middle nucleotides. The clonotype comes from a woman between 18 and 29 years old in good health and CMV-seropositive. The bases are TGTGCCAGCAGGCTGACTAGCGGGGGGTCGGGGGAGCTGTTTTTT. The resulting protein is CASRLTSGGSGELFF.